This T cell receptor beta chain was identified in a study of T-cell reconstitution after alpha-beta-depleted transplantation in children. Findings and limits, study-wide: Most T-cell counts and diversity one year after the transplant came from T cells that were newly produced. Surviving recipient T cells and thymic progenitors underlay high day-60 TCRbeta diversity in some patients. Reportedly, alpha-beta T cells present about two months post-transplant originated from several hundred expanded clones of graft origin.

The TCRbeta library incorporated unique molecular identifiers. MiXCR, run by TCRdb on the PCR reads, gives a single entry per CDR3 protein. The data contain some 300,000 distinct CDR3 sequences, 6.5% to 9% of them singletons. A note on this clonotype: Its antigen is as yet unknown.

Source: peripheral blood, taken 360 days after TCRalphabeta/CD19-depleted stem cell transplant. The TCR comes from a female patient aged 2 to 10 who had a stem cell transplant for Fanconi anemia, so the T cells may come from the graft donor.

The CDR3, as DNA: TGCAGTGCTAGAGACAGGGTGGCTACCGGGGAGCTGTTTTTT. It translates to CSARDRVATGELFF. The chain employs TRBV20-1 and TRBJ2-2; D perhaps matches TRBD1 (5 bases). The V gene lost 0 bases and the J gene lost 5 bases, with 10 bases spanning the gap. The CDR3 runs to 14 residues. Germline-derived CDR1 and CDR2 are DFQATT and SNEGSKA (reference sequence).